This TCR beta chain was captured by sequencing in a study of blood T cells in healthy people across ages. CDR3 length: 14 residues. CDR1 is LNHNV, CDR2 YYDKDF, per germline (reference sequence). The trim removed 0 bases at V and 11 bases at J, leaving 7 bases unmatched. It was with a sample-barcoded 5' primer and a J-beta primer mix that a second PCR of about 6 to 12 cycles was run. From the 5' RACE reads, TCRdb called clonotypes with MiXCR, one entry per CDR3 protein. The table includes around 1.5 million distinct CDR3 sequences, approximately 59% detected once. This receptor was identified in a man between 18 and 29 years old in good health. The sequenced material came from blood. The V call is TRBV15, the J call TRBJ2-3; 8 bases agree with TRBD1. CDR3 amino acids: CATSRDPRQGRQYF. CDR3 sequence (DNA): TGTGCCACCAGCAGAGATCCCCGACAGGGGAGGCAGTATTTT.